Below are 16 T cell receptor beta chains sequenced from a single sample in a study of shared clonotypes between healthy human individuals. The repertoire was sequenced with immunoSEQ multiplex PCR; TCRdb's copy has only in-frame clones and lacks some. The sample has around 2.1 million clones; 93% are singletons. It was CD45RO-negative cells, positively selected for CCR7, that made up naive CD8 cells, with terminally differentiated effector memory CD45RA+ cells excluded. Sequencing used naive CD8+ T cells from PBMCs. The receptors were gathered from a man younger than 35 in good health. Some clones in this sample may be carry-over from other donors' samples.

The V and J genes are TRBV7-2 and TRBJ2-7, with D hard to call. This CDR3 spans 14 amino acids. From germline, CDR1 is SGHTA and CDR2 FQGNSA. Trimming stripped 5 bases from V and 7 bases from J, with 18 bases between. In DNA form, the CDR3 reads TGTGCCAGCAGCCGACGACGAGTATTCGGGGAGCAGTACTTC. It specifies CASSRRRVFGEQYF.

Comment on this clone: The same CDR3 also results from other DNA sequences found in this sample. The chain links TRBV27 to TRBJ2-7; D is uncertain. V was clipped by 3 bases and J by 2 bases, with 8 bases between them. The CDR3 sequence is 13 residues long. The V gene's germline CDR1 is MNHEY and CDR2 SMNVEV (reference sequence). CDR3 residues: CASSFTGPYEQYF. CDR3 nucleotide sequence: TGTGCCAGCAGTTTTACGGGCCCCTACGAGCAGTACTTC.

The CDR3 DNA sequence: TGTGCCAGCAGCCTATCGACAGGGGAAGACTATGGCTACACCTTC. It codes for CASSLSTGEDYGYTF. J is TRBJ1-2 and V is TRBV9; TRBD1 aligns across 8 bases. V was clipped by 4 bases and J by 3 bases; unmatched bases: 8. The CDR3 has 15 residues. Germline CDR1 reads SGDLS; CDR2 reads YYNGEE.

The chain has TRBV14 and TRBJ2-7; perhaps TRBD2 as D (6 bases). The V gene's germline CDR1 is SGHDN and CDR2 FVKESK. V was shortened by 1 base and J by 3 bases, with 16 bases between the two germline ends. This CDR3 is built from 16 residues. CDR3 loop: CASSQGMGTGGYEQYF. In nucleotides, the CDR3 is TGTGCCAGCAGCCAAGGAATGGGGACCGGGGGCTACGAGCAGTACTTC.

The gene calls are TRBV4-3 and TRBJ2-3; 11 nucleotides align to TRBD2. The CDR3 length is 16 residues. Germline CDR1 reads LGHNA; CDR2 reads YSLEER. Trimming took 2 bases from V and 2 from J; bases not matched to a gene: 3. CDR3 region: CASSQRGLAVTDTQYF. As DNA, the CDR3 is TGCGCCAGCAGCCAAAGGGGACTAGCGGTCACAGATACGCAGTATTTT.

This rearrangement joins TRBV9 to TRBJ2-7; D is perhaps TRBD2 (6 bases). Trimming shortened V by 4 bases and J by 4 bases, and 15 bases separated the two germline ends. This CDR3 is built from 14 residues. Germline CDR1 and CDR2: SGDLS and YYNGEE. The CDR3 protein is CASSPWGLNYEQYF. CDR3 sequence (DNA): TGTGCCAGCAGCCCCTGGGGACTCAATTACGAGCAGTACTTC.

The rearrangement joins TRBV15 to TRBJ1-4; possible D gene TRBD1, 5 bases. CDR3 length: 15 residues. Germline CDR1 is LNHNV and CDR2 is YYDKDF (reference sequence). Between the trimmed V and J ends, which lost 5 bases and 5 bases, there was a span of 15 bases. For the CDR3, the DNA is TGTGCCACCAGCTCCAGGGCAGGGAAGAATGAAAAACTGTTTTTT. The encoded protein is CATSSRAGKNEKLFF.

The V call is TRBV15, the J call TRBJ1-3; D is unresolved. In germline, CDR1 is LNHNV, CDR2 YYDKDF (reference sequence). CDR3 length: 13 residues. The ends were cut back, 6 bases at V and 1 base at J, with 7 bases in the middle. This CDR3 reads CATSSRSGNTIYF. CDR3 coding DNA: TGTGCCACCAGTAGCAGGTCTGGAAACACCATATATTTT.

The chain recombines TRBV4-2 with TRBJ2-1; D is undetermined. Germline-derived CDR1 and CDR2 are LGHNA and YNFKEQ. Trimming took off 4 bases at V and 8 bases at J, with 15 bases between the two ends. There are 14 residues in the CDR3. The CDR3 nucleotides are TGTGCCAGCAGCCCGTCCCTACATTGGGATGAGCAGTTCTTC. Encoded protein: CASSPSLHWDEQFF.

The chain couples TRBV10-2 to TRBJ1-1; the match to TRBD1 covers 11 bases. Per germline, CDR1 WSHSY and CDR2 SAAADI. The V and J ends lost 6 bases and 4 bases, in that order; junction bases with no gene match: 1. The length of the CDR3 is 13 residues. The CDR3 sequence: CASRGTGGTEAFF. The CDR3 nucleotides are TGCGCCAGCAGAGGGACAGGGGGCACTGAAGCTTTCTTT.

CDR3 region: CASSEDRGLEYEQYF. In DNA, the CDR3 is TGTGCCAGCAGTGAAGATAGAGGGCTAGAATACGAGCAGTACTTC. The chain couples TRBV2 to TRBJ2-7; TRBD2 is a possible D gene (5 bases). The CDR3 sequence is 15 residues long. The V and J ends lost 1 base and 4 bases respectively, with 14 bases between them. CDR1 SNHLY and CDR2 FYNNEI come from the germline V gene.

The gene calls are TRBV6-6 and TRBJ2-7; 8 bases map to TRBD2. Germline V gives CDR1 MNHNY, CDR2 SVGAGI (reference sequence). V was pared by 2 bases and J by 5 bases, with 8 bases of the junction left unmatched. This CDR3 has 15 residues. The CDR3 loop reads CASSYQAGAEHEQYF. CDR3 nucleotide sequence: TGTGCCAGCAGTTACCAAGCGGGAGCGGAGCACGAGCAGTACTTC.

The chain couples TRBV6-5 to TRBJ2-7, with D possibly being TRBD2 (5 bases). Germline CDR1 MNHEY, CDR2 SVGAGI. Trimming pared 4 bases from V and 1 base from J, leaving 11 bases between. There are 14 residues in the CDR3. CDR3 region: CASSLLTGSYEQYF. The CDR3 region has the DNA TGTGCCAGCAGTTTACTCACGGGGTCCTACGAGCAGTACTTC.

The chain has TRBV28 and TRBJ1-2, with D maybe TRBD1 (6 bases). Trimming left V 3 bases short and J 0 bases short, with 14 bases between. Germline loops: CDR1 MDHEN, CDR2 SYDVKM. The length of the CDR3 is 16 residues. DNA for the CDR3: TGTGCCAGCAGTTTGGGACACACTTTCCCTAACTATGGCTACACCTTC. Its protein product is CASSLGHTFPNYGYTF.

The chain joins TRBV29-1 to TRBJ2-7, with unresolved D. Trimming shortened V by 4 bases and J by 2 bases, and 9 bases separated the two germline ends. The CDR3 contains 12 residues. Germline CDR1 is SQVTM and CDR2 is ANQGSEA. The CDR3 loop reads CSVAGLAYEQYF. CDR3 nucleotides: TGCAGCGTTGCCGGTCTCGCCTACGAGCAGTACTTC.

This clone appeared a single time. This sequence joins TRBV28 and TRBJ2-7; D uncertain. The CDR3 totals 15 residues. V shed 3 bases and J shed 0 bases, with 12 bases lying between them. CDR1 is MDHEN and CDR2 is SYDVKM in the germline V gene. CDR3 amino acids: CASSFAAPSSYEQYF. CDR3 nucleotide sequence: TGTGCCAGCAGTTTTGCGGCTCCAAGCTCCTACGAGCAGTACTTC. Full variable domain (outside the CDR3, taken from reference TRBV28 and TRBJ2-7): DVKVTQSSRYLVKRTGEKVFLECVQDMDHENMFWYRQDPGLGLRLIYFSYDVKMKEKGDIPEGYSVSREKKERFSLILESASTNQTSMYLCASSFAAPSSYEQYFGPGTRLTVT.